This T cell receptor beta chain emerged from a study of control samples from healthy donors and cancer patients. This CDR3 has 16 amino acids. V shed 4 bases, J shed 8 bases, and the junction held 13 bases outside the gene matches. CDR1 is MNHEY and CDR2 is SVGEGT in the germline V gene. Repertoires were generated with immunoSEQ multiplex PCR, while TCRdb's copy carries only in-frame clones and drops some. In the table there are 50,000 to 55,000 clones, roughly nine tenths of which are singletons. This receptor was taken from a man between 35 and 55 years old with colorectal cancer. Material: PBMCs. This chain joins TRBV6-2 or TRBV6-3 and TRBJ2-1, with TRBD2 identical over 8 bases. CDR3 sequence reads: CASSSSLAGTYYEQFF. CDR3 bases: TGTGCCAGCAGTTCGAGTTTAGCGGGAACGTACTATGAGCAGTTCTTC.